The 20 T cell receptor beta chains below all came from one sample that was sequenced in a study of cytomegalovirus exposure and HLA in healthy donors. The PCR was carried out with 60 Vbeta primers and 13 Jbeta primers. Repertoires were generated with immunoSEQ multiplex PCR, while TCRdb's copy carries only in-frame clones and drops some. The table includes some 130,000 clones, about 78% detected once. What was sequenced was PBMCs. The source is a female donor in good health and CMV-seronegative.

This sequence joins TRBV11-2 and TRBJ1-1; 8 bases match TRBD1. V lost 5 bases, J lost 7 bases, and 9 bases stayed unmatched. Germline V CDR1 and CDR2: SGHAT, FQNNGV. This CDR3 region has 14 residues. CDR3 in DNA: TGTGCCAGCAGCACTTGGACAGGGCGGAATGAAGCTTTCTTT. Residues: CASSTWTGRNEAFF. Filled out from reference TRBV11-2 and TRBJ1-1, the complete variable domain reads EAGVAQSPRYKIIEKRQSVAFWCNPISGHATLYWYQQILGQGPKLLIQFQNNGVVDDSQLPKDRFSAERLKGVDSTLKIQPAKLEDSAVYLCASSTWTGRNEAFFGQGTRLTVV.

The chain is built from TRBV19 and TRBJ1-2, with a possible D match to TRBD1 (5 bases). The CDR3 covers 16 residues. The V gene lost 1 base and the J gene lost 2 bases, with 14 bases spanning the gap. The germline gives CDR1 LNHDA, CDR2 SQIVND (reference sequence). DNA of the CDR3: TGTGCCAGTAGTATAGCGACAGCCGCCCCAAACTATGGCTACACCTTC. Translation gives CASSIATAAPNYGYTF.

Here the CDR3 reads CASSATGTGISGEQYF. CDR3 nucleotide sequence: TGTGCCAGCAGCGCCACCGGGACAGGGATCTCCGGGGAGCAGTACTTC. V is TRBV28 and J is TRBJ2-7, with 9 bases that match TRBD1. The CDR3 consists of 16 residues. Germline V gene data show CDR1 as MDHEN and CDR2 as SYDVKM. Unmatched junction bases numbered 16, after V lost 6 bases and J lost 7 bases.

The count of this clone is one. V and J are TRBV7-2 and TRBJ1-1; the D is unclear. Looked up from germline, CDR1 is SGHTA and CDR2 is FQGNSA. The V gene lost 7 bases and the J gene lost 2 bases, with 11 bases spanning the gap. The CDR3 has 13 residues. In DNA form, the CDR3 reads TGTGCCAGCAACCTTAGTCCCAACACTGAAGCTTTCTTT. Residues: CASNLSPNTEAFF.

This chain joins TRBV14 and TRBJ2-7, with 15 bases identical to TRBD2. The germline CDR1 and CDR2 sequences are SGHDN and FVKESK. The CDR3 spans 19 residues. V gave up 1 base and J gave up 0 bases; unmatched junction bases: 7. The chain's CDR3 is CASSQAWGLAGGNSYEQYF. CDR3 coding DNA: TGTGCCAGCAGCCAAGCCTGGGGACTAGCGGGAGGAAACTCCTACGAGCAGTACTTC.

The rearrangement links TRBV28 to TRBJ2-1; 7 positions match TRBD1. J gave up 6 bases and V 6 bases, and 14 bases lay outside the gene matches. CDR1 and CDR2 (germline): MDHEN, SYDVKM. The CDR3 sequence is 16 residues long. CDR3 DNA: TGTGCCAGCAGCCCTCTCGACAGGGCTGGTTCCAATGAGCAGTTCTTC. Translated: CASSPLDRAGSNEQFF.

This clone has only a few counts. V gene TRBV6-5 combines with J gene TRBJ1-1; D gene ambiguous. V was clipped by 4 bases and J by 4 bases, with 19 bases between them. Germline V gene data show CDR1 as MNHEY and CDR2 as SVGAGI. The CDR3 extends over 16 amino acids. CDR3 in DNA: TGTGCCAGCAGTTCGCTCAGGACCCGGCGGGGCACTGAAGCTTTCTTT. As protein: CASSSLRTRRGTEAFF.

This clone was detected only a few times. The V and J genes are TRBV27 and TRBJ2-1; a weak D match, TRBD2 (6 bases). The CDR3 sequence is 12 residues long. Trimming pared 4 bases from V and 7 bases from J, leaving 8 bases between. The germline V gene encodes CDR1 MNHEY and CDR2 SMNVEV (reference sequence). The CDR3 spells CASSYRGNEQFF. As DNA, the CDR3 is TGTGCCAGCAGTTACCGGGGGAATGAGCAGTTCTTC.

The sample holds one count of this clone. The V gene is TRBV9, the J gene TRBJ2-7; D not certain. Germline values: CDR1 SGDLS, CDR2 YYNGEE. V was shortened by 0 bases and J by 3 bases, with 7 bases between the two germline ends. CDR3 length equals 13 residues. This CDR3 is CASSVGADYEQYF. Here the CDR3 DNA reads TGTGCCAGCAGCGTAGGCGCGGACTACGAGCAGTACTTC. Full variable domain (rest looked up from reference TRBV9 and TRBJ2-7): DSGVTQTPKHLITATGQRVTLRCSPRSGDLSVYWYQQSLDQGLQFLIQYYNGEERAKGNILERFSAQQFPDLHSELNLSSLELGDSALYFCASSVGADYEQYFGPGTRLTVT.

The CDR3 sequence is CASSVRDYNEQFF. CDR3 coding DNA: TGTGCCAGCAGTGTACGGGATTACAATGAGCAGTTCTTC. This chain connects TRBV2 to TRBJ2-1, with D possibly TRBD2 on 5 matching bases. This CDR3 comprises 13 residues. The V end was cut by 4 bases, the J end by 4 bases, with 8 bases between. Looked up from germline, CDR1 is SNHLY and CDR2 is FYNNEI.

This clone is a singleton in its sample. Written as DNA, the CDR3 is TGTGCCTCGATGGGCGACCGGCTAAACGAGCAGTACTTC. Amino acid sequence: CASMGDRLNEQYF. This sequence joins TRBV10-3 and TRBJ2-7; D uncertain. The CDR3 sequence is 13 residues long. Germline V lookup: CDR1 ENHRY, CDR2 SYGVKD. Trimming shortened V by 11 bases and J by 5 bases, and 19 bases separated the two germline ends.

The V and J genes are TRBV5-1 and TRBJ2-7; D gene uncertain. CDR1 and CDR2 (germline): SGHRS, YFSETQ. This CDR3 is built from 17 residues. Trimming removed 0 bases from V and 0 bases from J, with 16 bases in between. The CDR3 reads CASSLGLRSRLSYEQYF. The CDR3 nucleotides read TGCGCCAGCAGCTTGGGACTGAGGAGTCGCCTCTCCTACGAGCAGTACTTC.

The V call is TRBV6-1, the J call TRBJ2-7, with TRBD1 identical over 10 bases. This CDR3 comprises 15 residues. CDR1 and CDR2 (germline): MNHNS, SASEGT. J was trimmed by 2 bases and V by 2 bases; bases with no gene match: 3. Written as DNA, the CDR3 is TGTGCCAGCAGTGAATTGACAGGGGGCCCCTACGAGCAGTACTTC. Amino acids: CASSELTGGPYEQYF.

The chain uses TRBV6-6 and TRBJ2-3, with D possibly TRBD2 on 7 matching bases. Germline lookup yields CDR1 MNHNY and CDR2 SVGAGI (reference sequence). Trimming shortened V by 7 bases and J by 3 bases, and 17 bases separated the two germline ends. The CDR3 is 15 amino acids. CDR3 nucleotides: TGTGCCAGCATGTATTGGGAGGGGGGGACAGATACGCAGTATTTT. It is translated as CASMYWEGGTDTQYF.

The chain recombines TRBV9 with TRBJ2-1; the D gene is possibly TRBD2 (5 bases). In germline, CDR1 is SGDLS, CDR2 YYNGEE. V lost 2 bases and J lost 4, with 13 bases in between. The CDR3 is 15 residues long. The CDR3 DNA is TGTGCCAGCAGCGTGGGGTCGGGGTTTTACAATGAGCAGTTCTTC. This gives the protein CASSVGSGFYNEQFF.

The chain uses TRBV11-2 and TRBJ2-2, with TRBD1 as a possible D gene (5 bases). The CDR3 is 17 residues long. V dropped 5 bases and J dropped 4 bases, with 20 bases sitting between them. Germline assignment: CDR1 SGHAT and CDR2 FQNNGV. The DNA for the CDR3 is TGTGCCAGCAGCCCCCGGCCAGGGATAACGACCACCGGGGAGCTGTTTTTT. This translates into CASSPRPGITTTGELFF.

The rearrangement joins TRBV6-5 to TRBJ2-5; D remains ambiguous. This CDR3 contains 14 residues. The V gene lost 0 bases and the J gene lost 8 bases, with 13 bases spanning the gap. Per the germline V gene, CDR1 is MNHEY and CDR2 is SVGAGI. The CDR3 DNA reads TGTGCCAGCAGTTACTCGATTATCCCCAGTACCCAGTACTTC. It codes for CASSYSIIPSTQYF.

The genes are TRBV7-9 and TRBJ2-3; 9 bases map to TRBD2. Trimming took 7 bases from V and 7 from J; bases not matched to a gene: 9. This CDR3 is 14 amino acids long. Per the germline V gene, CDR1 is SEHNR and CDR2 is FQNEAQ (reference sequence). The CDR3, as DNA: TGTGCCAGCACGCTAAGGCGGGAGGGAAATACGCAGTATTTT. As protein: CASTLRREGNTQYF.

The chain is built from TRBV5-6 and TRBJ1-2; D is ambiguous. Germline V gene data show CDR1 as SGHDT and CDR2 as YYEEEE. Trimming took 2 bases from V and 8 from J, leaving 7 bases between them. This CDR3 has 11 amino acids. The DNA for the CDR3 is TGTGCCAGCAGCTTTACTCAAGGCTACACCTTC. Protein product: CASSFTQGYTF.

This chain links TRBV28 with TRBJ1-3; tentatively, D is TRBD1 (5 bases). CDR1 is MDHEN and CDR2 is SYDVKM in the germline V gene. V dropped 8 bases and J dropped 5 bases, with 16 bases sitting between them. CDR3 length equals 14 residues. In nucleotides, the CDR3 is TGTGCCAGCGCGTCGGGGGGGACCAGAAACACCATATATTTT. Translating it yields CASASGGTRNTIYF.